A selection of T cell receptor beta chains follows, all from one sample in a study of blood T cell repertoires in COVID-19. Some clones are missing from TCRdb's copy, which holds only in-frame ones; the method was immunoSEQ multiplex PCR. The table has 40,000 to 60,000 clones, approximately 81% seen once; the top ten hold 5% to 7%. Sequences were obtained from peripheral blood. The source is a woman in her sixties with acute or convalescent COVID-19. Each CDR3 is given with its conserved first and last residue.

j_call v_call cdr3_aa
TRBJ1-2 TRBV18 CASSQGHDYGYTF
TRBJ2-2 TRBV9 CASSPLTPGELFF
TRBJ1-5 TRBV19 CASSIGQFNQPQHF
TRBJ2-7 TRBV6-5 CASSPGTSVHEQYF
TRBJ1-1 TRBV6-6 CASSYPAGTEAFF
TRBJ2-7 TRBV10-3 CAISGTSGSGEQYF
TRBJ2-2 TRBV6-6 CASGMTSGRASGELFF
TRBJ1-5 TRBV4-2 CASSQVAGATQPQHF
TRBJ2-7 TRBV5-4 CASSSDRGLYEQYF
TRBJ2-5 TRBV3-1/TRBV3-2 CASSQATDQYQETQYF
TRBJ2-1 TRBV6-6 CASSPGQSQYNEQFF
TRBJ2-5 TRBV30 CAWSLAGETQYF
TRBJ1-1 TRBV6-6 CASSAPGQLNTEAFF
TRBJ1-5 TRBV19 CASSTGQGASQPQHF
TRBJ2-1 TRBV7-8 CASSLGGGGLAGGNNEQFF
TRBJ2-3 TRBV27 CASSSYSSGFSSTDTQYF
TRBJ1-2 TRBV10-3 CAISRQGGGDGYTF
TRBJ2-3 TRBV25-1 CASSGLAVPRADTQYF
TRBJ2-1 TRBV15 CATSEGTSPDNEQFF
TRBJ1-2 TRBV25-1 CASKESGDLYGYTF
TRBJ2-7 TRBV15 CATSRDLAGVSGEQYF
TRBJ2-6 TRBV5-1 CASSFALSGANVLTF
TRBJ1-2 TRBV6-5 CASNRQGTFYGYTF
TRBJ2-7 TRBV7-9 CASSPDKTGSSYEQYF
TRBJ1-1 TRBV29-1 CSVAPGGTGDFGREAFF
TRBJ1-2 TRBV7-8 CASSPPGLYGYTF
TRBJ2-1 TRBV20-1 CSARGPLEQFF
TRBJ2-3 TRBV7-8 CASSGTRGADTQYF
TRBJ1-1 TRBV19 CASSIGFSGAMVNTEAFF